This T cell receptor (beta chain) was identified in a study of tissue T cells after allogeneic stem cell transplantation. Regarding the study as a whole: Limitations included a small, clinically heterogeneous cohort and limited sampling depth. TCR repertoires tracked anatomic similarity, regardless of disease or transplant status. Only a limited share of tissue TCRs appeared in blood or spleen. Which tissue TCRs were alloreactive or antigen-specific was not determined. Some clones might be persisting host cells.

The J segment lost 2 bases and the V segment lost 1 base, leaving 1 base of the junction unmatched. The CDR3 has 15 amino acids. Looked up from germline, CDR1 is GKSSPN and CDR2 is SITVG. Generated by immunoSEQ multiplex PCR, the TCRdb table keeps only in-frame clones and is missing some. This table has roughly 50,000 clones, over 65% appearing once. Concerning this clone: The target antigen is unknown. Gene names refer to mouse genes. The CDR3 goes on 1 residue after the read ends, and that part is filled in from the germline J gene.

This clonotype was sampled from a pool of C57BL/6 mice in good health. V usage is TRBV31 and J usage is TRBJ1-3, with 11 positions matching TRBD1. The sample consisted of sorted cells pooled from one or two spleens. CDR3 DNA (partial): TGTGCCTGGAGTCGGGGACAGGGGGCTGGAAATACGCTCTAT. Protein sequence: CAWSRGQGAGNTLY. The entire CDR3 protein is CAWSRGQGAGNTLYF.